This T cell receptor beta chain came from a study of persistence of HIV-infected CD4 T cells. The CDR3 extends over 14 amino acids. In germline, CDR1 is SQVTM, CDR2 ANQGSEA. V was trimmed by 5 bases and J by 5 bases, leaving 19 bases between them. Cells were stimulated with overlapping HIV-1 Gag 15-mer peptides. CD40L/CD69 double-negative CD45RO-high memory CD4+ T cells were collected. A roughly 17-hour stimulation of CD8-depleted PBMCs used anti-CD28/CD49d costimulation, CD40-blocking antibody and enfuvirtide. Turning to this clone: Its target is not known.

The libraries were made with immunoSEQ version 4 in survey mode. Here immunoSEQ multiplex PCR was the method, and the copy in TCRdb shows in-frame clones only, minus some. The sample carries about 64,000 clones, 65% to 75% recorded once. The TCR originated in an adult man with HIV who was CMV-seropositive. The source was CD4+ T cells sorted from PBMCs after 18-hour stimulation, collected from a patient who received antiretroviral therapy. This chain joins TRBV29-1 and TRBJ2-7; no clear D gene. The CDR3 DNA sequence: TGCAGCGTTAAGCTGGGTGTGGGCGTCCACGAGCAGTACTTC. Its translation: CSVKLGVGVHEQYF.